This T cell receptor beta chain was recovered during a study of T cells in Graves' hyperthyroidism and ophthalmopathy (dated by TCRdb to about 2019). Concerning the study at large: Peripheral blood was sampled at the time of initial diagnosis, prior to any treatment. After blood sampling, hyperthyroidism patients were treated with methimazole at a starting dose of 30 mg daily, and ophthalmopathy patients were treated with high-dose intravenous methylprednisolone. In addition, the study compared T-cell repertoires in thyroid tissue and in blood from about 6 Graves' hyperthyroidism patients. Whether ophthalmopathy could be predicted prospectively was tested in an independent validation cohort made up of 18 to 20 hyperthyroidism patients plus 17 patients who later progressed to ophthalmopathy. The roughly 100 discovery patients were randomly divided into training and test sets at a 7:3 ratio. According to the paper, TCR Vbeta CDR3 sequencing was carried out on approximately 140 peripheral blood samples, which came from 40 to 45 ophthalmopathy, 75 or so hyperthyroidism and approximately 17 progressor patients. To identify distinguishing TCR V-J signatures, a discovery cohort of around 100 patients was used, comprising some 43 with Graves' ophthalmopathy and around 60 with stable Graves' hyperthyroidism.

The TCR beta CDR3 regions were amplified from the RNA transcripts. The first round of RT-PCR for the TCR CDR3 was performed with the HTBI primer set and the Qiagen OneStep RT-PCR kit. The libraries were constructed in a second round of multiplex PCR and then size-selected and purified. The libraries were sequenced on an Illumina HiSeq2000 using paired-end 100 bp reads. The original methods were these. Raw data were processed with SOAPnuke, discarding reads with adapters, uncalled bases, mean Phred below 15, or no exact constant-primer or identifier match. COPE v1.2.5 was used to merge high-quality paired reads, and clonotypes were defined as unique nucleotide sequences. Clonotypes were aligned to IMGT TRBV, TRBD and TRBJ reference segments using MiTCR v1.1. Only V-J combinations with frequency above 0.0001, covering about 99% of repertoires, were analysed. A TCS score was defined as the ratio of F50 (clonal expansion) to E x V (chaos), with BLOSUM62-based TCRdist applied between CDR3 peptides within each V-J. Welch's t-statistics and random forest reduced roughly 540 V-J features to about 12, which were used in a naive Bayes classifier (R e1071). The public reads were reprocessed in TCRdb via fastp at Q25 and MiXCR, keeping in-frame beta chains. Here each entry gathers all rows of one CDR3 protein and keeps the most common genes and DNA. TCRdb, rather than the study authors, made the V and J calls. The sample data list roughly 750,000 distinct CDR3 sequences, and about 15% of these were observed just once. Clones ranked in the top ten supply around 8.1% of the sample.

What the study reported, not specific to this receptor: A model built on a 13 V-J signature distinguished ophthalmopathy from stable hyperthyroidism, reaching 85% to 90% sensitivity and around 81% specificity in cross-validation and 80%/75% in testing. Most expanded thyroid clonotypes (frequency above 0.001) were also detected in blood, suggesting blood repertoires may reflect thyroid immune responses. In validation, the model predicted progression to ophthalmopathy a median of about 6.8 months before onset, with roughly 68% sensitivity and roughly 77% specificity. No statistical method was used to set the sample size in advance, and investigators knew the group allocation.

Measured from the cysteine to the phenylalanine, the CDR3 is 17 residues long. Solely the CDR3 DNA is kept, with 51 bases framed from the first base. The CDR1 and CDR2 encoded by the germline V gene are MGHRA and YSYEKL. Relative to germline, V is 6 bases shorter and J is 5 bases shorter, with 22 bases between their ends. Notes on this clonotype: The antigen this receptor binds is unknown. No base quality values were provided; no much bigger clone lies one nucleotide off.

Stable Graves' hyperthyroidism was defined as the absence of progression to ophthalmopathy over 18 months of follow-up. Hyperthyroidism patients were newly diagnosed, with disease duration under 2 months, and aged 18 to 65 years. Any patient with an uncontrolled infection, another autoimmune disease, pregnancy or lactation was excluded. Diagnoses were based on clinical symptoms, serum thyroxine and TRAb, thyroid ultrasound and orbital computed tomography. Ficoll-Paque density gradient centrifugation was used to isolate PBMCs from approximately 11 ml of fresh peripheral blood. Total RNA was extracted using Trizol reagent, and RNA quality was assessed on an Agilent 2100 Bioanalyzer.

The rearrangement combines TRBV4-1 with TRBJ1-4; perhaps TRBD1 is the D gene, with 6 bases matching. What was sequenced was blood. This TCR was sampled from a man in his late teens or twenties with Graves' hyperthyroidism. The CDR3 reads as follows: CASRQQGSVRRNEKLFF. The DNA reads as follows: TGCGCCAGCAGACAACAGGGTTCTGTTCGACGGAATGAAAAACTGTTTTTT.